These 26 T cell receptor beta chains originate from one sample sequenced in a study of cytomegalovirus exposure and HLA in healthy donors (dated by TCRdb to the late 2010s). The library came from the immunoSEQ multiplex PCR assay. For the multiplex PCR, a mixture combining 60 forward primers for TCR Vbeta segments and 13 reverse primers for TCR Jbeta segments was used. The table was pulled from immuneACCESS by TCRdb, which kept in-frame rearrangements only. Such tables lose some clones; where checked, under half of the loss comes from unresolved V genes, and the rest has no known cause. The sample profile shows 150,000 to 200,000 clones; over 75% of them were found once. Clones ranked in the top ten supply under 1.5% of the sample. Sequences were obtained from PBMCs. Source of these receptors: a woman aged 30 to 39 in good health and CMV-seronegative.

The chain joins TRBV5-1 to TRBJ2-5; 7 bases are shared with TRBD1. The V gene's germline CDR1 is SGHRS and CDR2 YFSETQ. This CDR3 contains 13 residues. V was pared by 3 bases and J by 3 bases, with 2 bases of the junction left unmatched. CDR3 bases: TGCGCCAGCAGCTATCAGGGGGAAGAGACCCAGTACTTC. It yields the protein CASSYQGEETQYF.

This chain joins TRBV5-1 and TRBJ2-7; possibly TRBD1 for D (6 bases). V lost 5 bases and J 7 bases, leaving 16 bases between the germline ends. The CDR3 runs 13 residues. The germline gives CDR1 SGHRS, CDR2 YFSETQ. CDR3 amino acids: CASSLQGWREQYF. The CDR3 bases are TGCGCCAGCAGTTTACAGGGTTGGCGGGAGCAGTACTTC.

The chain joins TRBV6-5 to TRBJ2-7; TRBD1 is a possible D gene (6 bases). The CDR3 loop spans 14 amino acids. The V gene lost 6 bases and the J gene lost 3 bases, with 15 bases spanning the gap. Germline V gene sequence: CDR1 MNHEY, CDR2 SVGAGI. This chain's CDR3 is CASRQQGRGYEQYF. Here the CDR3 DNA reads TGTGCCAGCAGACAACAGGGACGGGGCTACGAGCAGTACTTC.

The rearrangement joins TRBV10-3 to TRBJ1-1, with 7 bases matching TRBD1. V was pared by 10 bases and J by 2 bases, with 7 bases of the junction left unmatched. The CDR3 has 13 residues. Germline V gene lookup returns CDR1 ENHRY and CDR2 SYGVKD. CDR3 sequence reads: CASNRDRNTEAFF. Written as DNA, the CDR3 is TGTGCCAGCAACCGGGACAGAAACACTGAAGCTTTCTTT.

This clone occurred a few times. The chain employs TRBV28 and TRBJ1-4; D possibly corresponds to TRBD1 (5 bases). V lost 6 bases and J 7 bases, leaving 21 bases between the germline ends. The CDR3 covers 16 residues. Germline V gene lookup returns CDR1 MDHEN and CDR2 SYDVKM. CDR3 residues: CASSSNWWGGFEKLFF. In nucleotides, the CDR3 is TGTGCCAGCAGCTCAAATTGGTGGGGGGGGTTTGAAAAACTGTTTTTT.

The CDR3 nucleotides read TGTGCCAGCAGTTACAGCTTTAACACTGAAGCTTTCTTT. As protein: CASSYSFNTEAFF. This chain links TRBV11-2 with TRBJ1-1; D not resolved. The CDR3 loop spans 13 amino acids. V was pared by 6 bases and J by 2 bases, with 10 bases between. Germline V gene lookup returns CDR1 SGHAT and CDR2 FQNNGV. The variable domain in full, completed from reference TRBV11-2 and TRBJ1-1, reads EAGVAQSPRYKIIEKRQSVAFWCNPISGHATLYWYQQILGQGPKLLIQFQNNGVVDDSQLPKDRFSAERLKGVDSTLKIQPAKLEDSAVYLCASSYSFNTEAFFGQGTRLTVV.

V and J are TRBV27 and TRBJ2-5, with a weak D call TRBD2 (6 bases). TRBJ2-7 explains the end of the DNA better; the J call may be wrong. Germline CDR1 and CDR2: MNHEY and SMNVEV (reference sequence). The CDR3 totals 14 residues. CDR3 DNA: TGTGCCAGCCCTATCGGGGGAAGGATTTACGAGCAGTACTTC. It yields the protein CASPIGGRIYEQYF.

V gene TRBV5-1 combines with J gene TRBJ2-7, with TRBD2 as a possible D gene (6 bases). This CDR3 contains 14 residues. The germline gives CDR1 SGHRS, CDR2 YFSETQ. V lost 0 bases and J 6 bases, leaving 13 bases between the germline ends. The CDR3 DNA follows: TGCGCCAGCAGCTTGGCCAGGACGGAGGGCGAGCAGTACTTC. It yields the protein CASSLARTEGEQYF. Complete variable domain (other parts from reference TRBV5-1 and TRBJ2-7): KAGVTQTPRYLIKTRGQQVTLSCSPISGHRSVSWYQQTPGQGLQFLFEYFSETQRNKGNFPGRFSGRQFSNSRSEMNVSTLELGDSALYLCASSLARTEGEQYFGPGTRLTVT.

This CDR3 is CASSTKGQGANYGYTF. CDR3 nucleotides: TGTGCCAGCAGTACCAAGGGACAGGGGGCTAACTATGGCTACACCTTC. The genes are TRBV2 and TRBJ1-2; 11 positions match TRBD1. Trimming took 5 bases from V and 0 from J; bases not matched to a gene: 5. Germline assignment: CDR1 SNHLY and CDR2 FYNNEI. This CDR3 spans 16 amino acids.

The J gene is TRBJ2-7, the V gene TRBV5-6, with 8 bases identical to TRBD1. The CDR3 contains 16 residues. The germline gives CDR1 SGHDT, CDR2 YYEEEE. V shed 1 base, J shed 1 base, and the junction held 7 bases outside the gene matches. The CDR3, as DNA: TGTGCCAGCAGCTTGACAGGGGGACTTATATCCTACGAGCAGTACTTC. Its protein product is CASSLTGGLISYEQYF.

The chain links TRBV7-9 to TRBJ1-1; possibly TRBD1 for D (6 bases). This CDR3 is built from 14 residues. Germline V lookup: CDR1 SEHNR, CDR2 FQNEAQ (reference sequence). V was pared by 5 bases and J by 1 base, with 11 bases between. CDR3 nucleotide sequence: TGTGCCAGCAGCCTCGGGACATGGAACACTGAAGCTTTCTTT. As protein: CASSLGTWNTEAFF.

This clone is a singleton in its sample. V is TRBV11-1 and J is TRBJ2-2; D gene uncertain. V lost 2 bases, J lost 1 base, and 8 bases lay in between. CDR3 length: 15 amino acids. CDR1 and CDR2 (germline): SGHAT, FQDESV (reference sequence). The CDR3 coding sequence is TGTGCCAGCAGCTTACGGCAGGAGAACACCGGGGAGCTGTTTTTT. This translates into CASSLRQENTGELFF.

In nucleotides, the CDR3 is TGTGCCAGCAGGGAAAGAGGAGGGCTATACAATGAGCAGTTCTTC. It codes for CASRERGGLYNEQFF. The chain uses TRBV7-3 and TRBJ2-1, with a weak D call TRBD2 (6 bases). Germline V CDR1 and CDR2: SGHTA, FQGTGA. The CDR3 length is 15 residues. The ends were cut back, 6 bases at V and 4 bases at J, with 16 bases in the middle.

This rearrangement joins TRBV5-1 to TRBJ1-2, with 11 nucleotides matching TRBD1. CDR3 length: 17 amino acids. V was clipped by 4 bases and J by 1 base; unmatched bases: 9. The germline V gene has CDR1 SGHRS and CDR2 YFSETQ. The CDR3 sequence: CASSPRDRGDYNYGYTF. In DNA, the CDR3 is TGCGCCAGCAGCCCAAGGGACAGGGGGGATTATAACTATGGCTACACCTTC.

This sequence joins TRBV13 and TRBJ1-6; TRBD1 is a possible D gene (6 bases). The ends were cut back, 5 bases at V and 5 bases at J, with 13 bases in the middle. Germline lookup yields CDR1 PRHDT and CDR2 FYEKMQ (reference sequence). This CDR3 has 15 amino acids. CDR3 bases: TGTGCCAGCAGCAGACGACAGGCGGATAATTCACCCCTCCACTTT. Translated: CASSRRQADNSPLHF.

The genes are TRBV5-1 and TRBJ2-3; D remains unclear. The CDR3 is made up of 12 amino acids. V gave up 4 bases and J gave up 5 bases, with 8 bases separating them. Per germline, CDR1 SGHRS and CDR2 YFSETQ. The CDR3 here is CASSLRQDTQYF. The CDR3 DNA is TGCGCCAGCAGCCTCCGACAAGATACGCAGTATTTT.

This chain joins TRBV15 and TRBJ2-7; a possible D gene is TRBD2 (5 bases). The CDR3 is made up of 15 amino acids. With 5 bases removed from V and 2 bases from J, the gap between germline ends came to 16 bases. Looked up from germline, CDR1 is LNHNV and CDR2 is YYDKDF (reference sequence). The CDR3: CATSPPRTGPYEQYF. The CDR3 DNA reads TGTGCCACCAGCCCCCCTCGGACTGGACCCTACGAGCAGTACTTC.

The chain couples TRBV19 to TRBJ1-5; D might be TRBD1 (5 bases). Germline-derived CDR1 and CDR2 are LNHDA and SQIVND (reference sequence). The CDR3 has 14 residues. Trimming took off 5 bases at V and 7 bases at J, with 15 bases between the two ends. The CDR3 here is CASSFFGGGQPQHF. Here the CDR3 DNA reads TGTGCCAGTAGTTTCTTTGGGGGGGGACAGCCCCAGCATTTT.

This rearrangement joins TRBV5-6 to TRBJ1-1; D ambiguous. The germline CDR1 and CDR2 sequences are SGHDT and YYEEEE. V lost 1 base and J lost 0, with 13 bases in between. CDR3 length equals 16 residues. CDR3: CASSLITGGMNTEAFF. The CDR3 region has the DNA TGTGCCAGCAGCTTGATAACGGGAGGAATGAACACTGAAGCTTTCTTT.

This chain connects TRBV7-6 to TRBJ2-7, with D possibly TRBD1 on 5 matching bases. Germline assignment: CDR1 SGHVS and CDR2 FNYEAQ. The length of the CDR3 is 18 residues. Trimming removed 3 bases from V and 0 bases from J, with 21 bases in between. For the CDR3, the DNA is TGTGCCAGCAGCTTTCGTAGGGGTACGCAGCTGAGCTCCTACGAGCAGTACTTC. It translates to CASSFRRGTQLSSYEQYF.

This chain connects TRBV30 to TRBJ1-3; D may be TRBD1 (5 bases). Germline loops: CDR1 GTSNPN, CDR2 SVGIG (reference sequence). This CDR3 spans 17 amino acids. Trimming stripped 0 bases from V and 2 bases from J, with 17 bases between. The chain's CDR3 is CAWSVQFSTGAGNTIYF. The DNA for the CDR3 is TGTGCCTGGAGTGTACAGTTTTCGACGGGGGCTGGAAACACCATATATTTT.

The J gene is TRBJ2-3, the V gene TRBV6-5; 9 positions match TRBD2. Germline CDR1 MNHEY, CDR2 SVGAGI. The CDR3 consists of 14 residues. Germline trimming cut 5 bases from V and 6 bases from J; bases unmatched to any gene: 6. The CDR3 region is CASSRSGGWDTQYF. The CDR3 bases are TGTGCCAGCAGTAGGAGCGGGGGGTGGGATACGCAGTATTTT.

The V and J genes are TRBV7-2 and TRBJ2-3; TRBD2 aligns across 9 bases. CDR1 SGHTA and CDR2 FQGNSA come from the germline V gene. The CDR3 sequence is 17 residues long. The junction had 9 bases not matched to a gene; V was cut back by 1 base and J by 4 bases. The DNA for the CDR3 is TGTGCCAGCAGCTTAGTACCACTAGCGGGTGTTGCAGATACGCAGTATTTT. This translates into CASSLVPLAGVADTQYF.

The rearrangement joins TRBV2 to TRBJ2-2; D is possibly TRBD1 (5 bases). The CDR3 consists of 13 residues. Germline values: CDR1 SNHLY, CDR2 FYNNEI. V dropped 8 bases and J dropped 5 bases, with 12 bases sitting between them. The CDR3 is CASGTGRTGELFF. The CDR3 DNA is TGTGCCAGCGGCACAGGCAGGACCGGGGAGCTGTTTTTT.

The chain combines TRBV28 with TRBJ2-5; 8 positions agree with TRBD2. The V gene end was trimmed by 8 bases and the J gene end by 7 bases; junction bases not matched to a gene: 12. Per germline, CDR1 MDHEN and CDR2 SYDVKM. This CDR3 has 14 residues. CDR3 amino acids: CASSLPGGGRTQYF. In DNA, the CDR3 is TGTGCCAGCTCCCTCCCTGGCGGGGGGAGGACCCAGTACTTC.

This chain links TRBV28 with TRBJ2-1; D gene ambiguous. The CDR3 runs to 15 residues. The germline V and J ends were trimmed by 7 bases and 0 bases, with 13 bases remaining between them. Per germline, CDR1 MDHEN and CDR2 SYDVKM. The CDR3 coding sequence is TGTGCCAGCACCCCTAACCCAAGCTCCTACAATGAGCAGTTCTTC. Protein product: CASTPNPSSYNEQFF.